Here is one T cell receptor beta chain with its context. Its cognate antigen is unknown. Germline loops: CDR1 MNHNY, CDR2 SVGAGI (reference sequence). This CDR3 has 16 residues. V lost 6 bases and J lost 4; bases outside the gene matches: 10. This sample stems from a study of blood T cells in healthy people across ages. For the second PCR, which ran for about 6 to 11 cycles, a sample-barcoded 5' primer and a J-beta primer mix were used. Each CDR3 protein gets one entry after TCRdb re-called the 5' RACE reads with MiXCR. The sample yields about 290,000 distinct CDR3 sequences, roughly a quarter seen once. Overall study results and limits: Researchers said unsorted PBMCs prevented a conclusive naive versus antigen-experienced comparison. Versus aged donors, long-lived donors had higher diversity and more naive CD4+ cells.

The material sequenced was blood. This TCR was recovered from a woman in her seventies in good health. J is TRBJ1-2 and V is TRBV6-6; the match to TRBD1 covers 11 bases. CDR3 in amino acids: CASSNGQGASLYGYTF. The CDR3 nucleotides are TGTGCCAGCAGCAACGGACAGGGGGCGTCTCTCTATGGCTACACCTTC.